Below are 8 T cell receptor beta chains sequenced from a single sample in a study of blood T cell repertoires in COVID-19. Produced via immunoSEQ multiplex PCR; TCRdb's table is partial and in-frame only. Of roughly 110,000 clones in the sample, roughly 84% were seen once. The specimen was peripheral blood. All receptors come from a man in his forties or fifties with acute or convalescent COVID-19.

The chain carries TRBV24-1 and TRBJ2-5; 10 bases are shared with TRBD1. J lost 5 bases, V lost 4 bases, and 6 bases had no gene match. The CDR3 contains 15 residues. Germline V gives CDR1 KGHDR, CDR2 SFDVKD. The CDR3 DNA reads as TGTGCCACCAGTGAACCTAGACAGGGGGCTGAGACCCAGTACTTC. The encoded protein is CATSEPRQGAETQYF.

This clone showed up just a few times. This chain joins TRBV6-5 and TRBJ1-5, with D possibly matching TRBD1 (6 bases). Trimming removed 6 bases at V and 7 bases at J, with 13 bases between. Germline values: CDR1 MNHEY, CDR2 SVGAGI. The CDR3 contains 13 residues. CDR3 in amino acids: CASSRTGSQPQHF. For the CDR3, the DNA is TGTGCCAGCAGCCGAACAGGGTCACAGCCCCAGCATTTT.

The CDR3 region is CASSFEEGDYEQYF. The CDR3 coding sequence is TGTGCCAGCAGCTTTGAGGAGGGAGACTACGAGCAGTACTTC. V usage is TRBV7-8 and J usage is TRBJ2-7; D is perhaps TRBD2 (6 bases). V was trimmed by 3 bases and J by 3 bases, leaving 12 bases between them. The CDR3 is 14 residues long. CDR1 and CDR2 from the germline V gene are SGHVS and FQNEAQ.

The CDR3 nucleotides are TGTGCCAGCAGCCCAGGGACTAGCGACCTCAATGAGCAGTTCTTC. Translation gives CASSPGTSDLNEQFF. The rearrangement links TRBV7-7 to TRBJ2-1; 10 bases map to TRBD2. The CDR3 sequence is 15 residues long. Trimming removed 5 bases from V and 6 bases from J; junction bases left unmatched: 7. In germline, CDR1 is SSHAT, CDR2 FNYEAQ (reference sequence).

The V call is TRBV10-1, the J call TRBJ2-1; perhaps TRBD1 as D (6 bases). CDR1 and CDR2 from the germline V gene are WNHNN and SYGVQD (reference sequence). V lost 2 bases, J lost 7 bases, and 9 bases lay in between. The CDR3 is 13 amino acids. CDR3 coding DNA: TGCGCCAGCAGTGAGATGAGGGGGAATGAGCAGTTCTTC. This gives the protein CASSEMRGNEQFF.

The gene calls are TRBV27 and TRBJ2-7, with TRBD1 matching over 9 bases. CDR1 and CDR2 (germline): MNHEY, SMNVEV (reference sequence). V trimming: 6 bases; J trimming: 4 bases; junction bases outside the gene matches: 10. CDR3 length: 15 amino acids. Written as DNA, the CDR3 is TGTGCCAGCAGCCGCCCCGGGACAGGGAAGTACGAGCAGTACTTC. Its translation is CASSRPGTGKYEQYF.

V gene TRBV7-9 combines with J gene TRBJ1-1, with 9 bases lining up with TRBD1. The CDR3 is made up of 13 amino acids. Per germline, CDR1 SEHNR and CDR2 FQNEAQ (reference sequence). The ends lost 3 bases at V and 7 bases at J; junction bases unmatched: 3. CDR3 nucleotides: TGTGCCAGCAGCTTCGGGACAGGGATTGAAGCTTTCTTT. This sequence encodes CASSFGTGIEAFF. The full variable domain, with the rest looked up from reference TRBV7-9 and TRBJ1-1, is DTGVSQNPRHKITKRGQNVTFRCDPISEHNRLYWYRQTLGQGPEFLTYFQNEAQLEKSRLLSDRFSAERPKGSFSTLEIQRTEQGDSAMYLCASSFGTGIEAFFGQGTRLTVV.

The J gene is TRBJ1-2, the V gene TRBV5-4; TRBD1 matches at 8 bases. Germline-derived CDR1 and CDR2 are SGHNT and YYREEE (reference sequence). The CDR3 runs to 16 residues. The J segment lost 2 bases and the V segment lost 0 bases, leaving 6 bases of the junction unmatched. In DNA, the CDR3 is TGTGCCAGCAGCTTGGCTGGACAGGGATTGAACTATGGCTACACCTTC. Translated, it gives CASSLAGQGLNYGYTF.